These 26 T cell receptor beta chains came from one sample sequenced in a study of blood T cell repertoires in COVID-19. Assay used: immunoSEQ multiplex PCR; TCRdb lists only in-frame clones, some missing. Of around 250,000 clones listed, over 75% were seen once; the top ten hold around 7.8%. Source material: peripheral blood. These receptors were taken from a human donor in a cohort sampled during active COVID-19.

The chain has TRBV20-1 and TRBJ2-5, with D possibly TRBD1 on 5 matching bases. Germline CDR1 reads DFQATT; CDR2 reads SNEGSKA (reference sequence). This CDR3 is 11 amino acids long. Deletions cut 0 bases from V and 7 bases from J, with 6 bases between. CDR3 sequence: CSARDRGTQYF. In DNA form, the CDR3 reads TGCAGTGCTAGAGATAGGGGGACCCAGTACTTC.

The chain carries TRBV7-8 and TRBJ1-5; tentatively, D is TRBD1 (5 bases). V lost 9 bases and J lost 1, with 16 bases in between. This CDR3 has 15 residues. Looked up from germline, CDR1 is SGHVS and CDR2 is FQNEAQ. The CDR3 nucleotides read TGTGCCAGTGGAGGGAGGCAGGGCAGCAATCAGCCCCAGCATTTT. It specifies CASGGRQGSNQPQHF.

The chain links TRBV2 to TRBJ1-1, with TRBD1 identical over 7 bases. Germline loops: CDR1 SNHLY, CDR2 FYNNEI. The CDR3 is 19 amino acids. V lost 5 bases, J lost 4 bases, and 22 bases stayed unmatched. As DNA, the CDR3 is TGTGCCAGCAGTCCTCCGGTCAGGGGGACAACAGCGTCGAGCACTGAAGCTTTCTTT. Its protein product is CASSPPVRGTTASSTEAFF.

This clone was picked up a small number of times. CDR3 nucleotides: TGTGCCACCAGCAGAGACCAAAACGGGGAGCTGTTTTTT. Translation gives CATSRDQNGELFF. This chain uses TRBV15 with TRBJ2-2; D uncertain. Trimming took off 0 bases at V and 7 bases at J, with 6 bases between the two ends. The germline CDR1 and CDR2 sequences are LNHNV and YYDKDF (reference sequence). The CDR3 sequence is 13 residues long. The whole variable domain, filled in from reference TRBV15 and TRBJ2-2, reads DAMVIQNPRYQVTQFGKPVTLSCSQTLNHNVMYWYQQKSSQAPKLLFHYYDKDFNNEADTPDNFQSRRPNTSFCFLDIRSPGLGDTAMYLCATSRDQNGELFFGEGSRLTVL.

The chain is built from TRBV25-1 and TRBJ1-6, with 9 bases identical to TRBD1. The CDR3 is 15 residues long. CDR1 is MGHDK, CDR2 SYGVNS, per germline. V trimming: 7 bases; J trimming: 6 bases; junction bases outside the gene matches: 7. CDR3 bases: TGTGCCAGCACCCACGGGACAGGGCCTAATTCACCCCTCCACTTT. It translates to CASTHGTGPNSPLHF.

This chain connects TRBV9 to TRBJ1-5, with D hard to call. The germline V gene encodes CDR1 SGDLS and CDR2 YYNGEE. The V and J ends lost 4 bases and 4 bases respectively, with 9 bases between them. The CDR3 has 13 amino acids. The CDR3 spells CASSHDWNQPQHF. For the CDR3, the DNA is TGTGCCAGCAGCCACGACTGGAATCAGCCCCAGCATTTT.

V gene TRBV7-6 combines with J gene TRBJ2-5; 8 nucleotides match TRBD1. V trimming: 5 bases; J trimming: 5 bases; junction bases outside the gene matches: 13. This CDR3 spans 16 amino acids. Germline values: CDR1 SGHVS, CDR2 FNYEAQ. Here the CDR3 DNA reads TGTGCCAGCAGCCCATTTTCCGCAGGGGGCTTTGAGACCCAGTACTTC. Translation gives CASSPFSAGGFETQYF.

V and J are TRBV4-1 and TRBJ2-5; possibly TRBD2 for D (5 bases). The germline gives CDR1 MGHRA, CDR2 YSYEKL. V gave up 1 base and J gave up 1 base, with 10 bases separating them. The CDR3 length is 15 residues. CDR3 sequence: CASSQVLATQETQYF. The CDR3 DNA sequence: TGCGCCAGCAGCCAAGTTCTAGCCACCCAAGAGACCCAGTACTTC.

This clone appeared a single time. The V call is TRBV5-7, the J call TRBJ2-7; 7 nucleotides line up with TRBD1. TRBV5-7 is an open reading frame, and its role is uncertain. The CDR3 runs 14 residues. The junction had 5 bases not matched to a gene; V was cut back by 2 bases and J by 3 bases. Written as DNA, the CDR3 is TGTGCCAGCAGCTTAGACAGGGTGCTCTACGAGCAGTACTTC. Its protein is CASSLDRVLYEQYF.

Only a few counts were recorded for this clone. The rearrangement links TRBV27 to TRBJ1-5, with D unresolved. Trimming cost V 6 bases and J 1 base, with 13 bases left between them. CDR3 length equals 15 residues. Looked up from germline, CDR1 is MNHEY and CDR2 is SMNVEV (reference sequence). The DNA for the CDR3 is TGTGCCAGCAGACCAAACAGAATCAGCAATCAGCCCCAGCATTTT. Its protein is CASRPNRISNQPQHF.

The J gene is TRBJ2-3, the V gene TRBV24-1; TRBD2 might be the D (5 bases). Germline V gives CDR1 KGHDR, CDR2 SFDVKD. This CDR3 contains 16 residues. Deletions cut 3 bases from V and 6 bases from J, with 18 bases between. The CDR3: CATSDPSGPTVDTQYF. For the CDR3, the DNA is TGTGCCACCAGTGATCCCAGCGGACCGACGGTTGATACGCAGTATTTT.

The rearrangement joins TRBV2 to TRBJ2-4, with D possibly matching TRBD2 (5 bases). The V and J ends lost 9 bases and 2 bases respectively, with 11 bases between them. The CDR3 sequence is 13 residues long. Germline V gives CDR1 SNHLY, CDR2 FYNNEI. The CDR3 sequence is CASELETKNIQYF. The CDR3 DNA follows: TGTGCCAGTGAACTAGAAACCAAAAACATTCAGTACTTC.

The chain couples TRBV4-1 to TRBJ2-3, with 10 bases matching TRBD2. Germline-derived CDR1 and CDR2 are MGHRA and YSYEKL. The CDR3 contains 18 residues. The V segment lost 2 bases and the J segment 6 bases; nucleotides outside the gene matches: 14. This CDR3 reads CASSQQGSSGSVSDTQYF. CDR3 coding DNA: TGCGCCAGCAGCCAACAAGGCTCTAGCGGGAGTGTCTCCGATACGCAGTATTTT.

The rearrangement uses TRBV19 and TRBJ1-1; 7 nucleotides align to TRBD1. Germline loops: CDR1 LNHDA, CDR2 SQIVND (reference sequence). The ends lost 8 bases at V and 7 bases at J; junction bases unmatched: 7. The CDR3 extends over 12 amino acids. The CDR3 DNA reads as TGTGCCAGTTCTAACAGGGGTGGTGAAGCTTTCTTT. This translates into CASSNRGGEAFF. Drawing the rest from reference TRBV19 and TRBJ1-1, the complete variable domain is DGGITQSPKYLFRKEGQNVTLSCEQNLNHDAMYWYRQDPGQGLRLIYYSQIVNDFQKGDIAEGYSVSREKKESFPLTVTSAQKNPTAFYLCASSNRGGEAFFGQGTRLTVV.

This rearrangement joins TRBV6-5 to TRBJ2-7; 8 bases line up with TRBD1. The CDR3 consists of 13 residues. Germline V gene sequence: CDR1 MNHEY, CDR2 SVGAGI. V shed 5 bases, J shed 5 bases, and the junction held 5 bases outside the gene matches. The CDR3 loop is CASSRTGIHEQYF. As DNA, the CDR3 is TGTGCCAGCAGTAGGACAGGGATCCACGAGCAGTACTTC.

The chain joins TRBV5-1 to TRBJ1-4; possibly TRBD1 for D (5 bases). The CDR3 consists of 14 residues. CDR1 and CDR2 from the germline V gene are SGHRS and YFSETQ. V was pared by 5 bases and J by 2 bases, with 10 bases between. Here the CDR3 reads CASSLTGTNEKLFF. The CDR3 DNA reads as TGCGCCAGCAGTCTAACAGGCACTAATGAAAAACTGTTTTTT.

This clone was seen only once. The rearrangement joins TRBV5-8 to TRBJ2-7, with TRBD2 matching over 12 bases. The CDR3 contains 16 residues. With 4 bases clipped from V and 1 base from J, the junction kept 6 bases outside the gene matches. Germline CDR1 reads SGHTS; CDR2 reads YDEGEE. The CDR3 nucleotides read TGTGCCAGCAGCACCTGGACTAGCGGGAAATCCTACGAGCAGTACTTC. It specifies CASSTWTSGKSYEQYF.

The chain employs TRBV5-4 and TRBJ1-1, with D unresolved. The CDR3 spans 13 residues. From germline, CDR1 is SGHNT and CDR2 YYREEE (reference sequence). V lost 0 bases to trimming and J lost 6 bases, with 9 bases between them. CDR3 region: CASSLARRAEAFF. The DNA of the CDR3 is TGTGCCAGCAGCTTGGCTAGAAGAGCTGAAGCTTTCTTT.

This rearrangement joins TRBV11-2 to TRBJ1-4; D remains unclear. This CDR3 contains 15 residues. From germline, CDR1 is SGHAT and CDR2 FQNNGV. Trimming took off 1 base at V and 0 bases at J, with 6 bases between the two ends. The CDR3 here is CASSLAGATNEKLFF. The CDR3 DNA follows: TGTGCCAGCAGCTTAGCCGGTGCAACTAATGAAAAACTGTTTTTT.

V gene TRBV18 combines with J gene TRBJ1-4; D gene uncertain. With 2 bases removed from V and 8 bases from J, the gap between germline ends came to 6 bases. This CDR3 comprises 12 residues. Germline V gives CDR1 KGHSH, CDR2 LQKENI. The CDR3 protein is CASSPTSEKLFF. The CDR3, as DNA: TGTGCCAGCTCACCAACATCCGAAAAACTGTTTTTT.

The V call is TRBV11-2, the J call TRBJ2-1; the D gene is possibly TRBD1 (5 bases). Trimming took off 6 bases at V and 5 bases at J, with 23 bases between the two ends. CDR3 length equals 17 residues. Germline V CDR1 and CDR2: SGHAT, FQNNGV. The CDR3 loop is CASRTGPANPLNNEQFF. The CDR3 nucleotides read TGTGCCAGCAGAACAGGCCCTGCTAACCCTTTAAACAATGAGCAGTTCTTC.

The rearrangement links TRBV6-5 to TRBJ1-1, with a weak D call TRBD1 (5 bases). V shed 4 bases and J shed 1 base, with 7 bases lying between them. Germline V gene data show CDR1 as MNHEY and CDR2 as SVGAGI. CDR3 size: 13 residues. The CDR3 nucleotides are TGTGCCAGCAGTTGGGGCGCGAACACTGAAGCTTTCTTT. Translated: CASSWGANTEAFF.

This sequence joins TRBV6-5 and TRBJ1-2; tentative D call: TRBD1 (6 bases). Trimming took off 8 bases at V and 7 bases at J, with 23 bases between the two ends. The CDR3 covers 15 residues. The germline gives CDR1 MNHEY, CDR2 SVGAGI. The CDR3 nucleotides read TGTGCCAGCTTGGGACCGGGGACAAAACCTTTTGGCTACACCTTC. As protein: CASLGPGTKPFGYTF.

There are many counts of this clone. The chain uses TRBV7-8 and TRBJ1-3, with 10 nucleotides matching TRBD1. Germline trimming cut 4 bases from V and 3 bases from J; bases unmatched to any gene: 3. Germline V gene sequence: CDR1 SGHVS, CDR2 FQNEAQ. There are 15 residues in the CDR3. DNA of the CDR3: TGTGCCAGCAGCTCGGACAGGGGGTATGGAAACACCATATATTTT. Its protein is CASSSDRGYGNTIYF.

As to this clone: Germline is not matched at one junction end, which may reflect a read error. The chain combines TRBV7-7 with TRBJ2-2; D perhaps matches TRBD1 (6 bases). Germline CDR1 reads SSHAT; CDR2 reads FNYEAQ (reference sequence). The CDR3 has 15 amino acids. CDR3 in DNA: TGTGCTAGCAGCTTAGTGGGGGCCTGGGCCGGGGAGCTGTTTTTT. The encoded protein is CASSLVGAWAGELFF.

This chain joins TRBV18 and TRBJ2-7; 13 bases are a match to TRBD2. The V segment lost 3 bases and the J segment 4 bases; nucleotides outside the gene matches: 3. CDR1 and CDR2 from the germline V gene are KGHSH and LQKENI. The CDR3 consists of 15 residues. In DNA form, the CDR3 reads TGTGCCAGCTCACCGACTAGCGGGAGGAGGTACGAGCAGTACTTC. As protein: CASSPTSGRRYEQYF.